The sequence of this T cell receptor (beta chain) was determined in a study of long-term antiretroviral therapy in people with HIV. Broader study findings: At every time point, clones expanded before ART dominated the repertoire.

At the survey level, the v3.0 immunoSEQ assay was run. Sequencing was performed with immunoSEQ multiplex PCR; in TCRdb, only in-frame clones are kept and a portion is missing. The sample includes 5,500 to 7,000 clones, roughly 85% of them seen just once. The CDR3 extends over 11 amino acids. Germline CDR1 and CDR2: SGHRS and YFSETQ. With 6 bases removed from V and 8 bases from J, the gap between germline ends came to 11 bases. About this clone itself: The antigen remains undetermined.

V usage is TRBV5-1 and J usage is TRBJ1-1; D gene unclear. This clonotype was sampled from a woman between 50 and 59 years old with HIV. Sequencing used unsorted PBMCs, obtained 3.7 years after starting antiretroviral therapy. As DNA, the CDR3 is TGCGCCAGCACGGGCGGGTTAGAAGCTTTCTTT. It encodes CASTGGLEAFF.